Listed below are T cell receptor beta chains from one sample, sequenced in a study of early T cells in non-severe SARS-CoV-2 infection. TCRdb analysed the 5' RACE reads with MiXCR anew, one entry per CDR3 protein. The sample consists of roughly 70,000 distinct CDR3 sequences, roughly 18% of them appearing once. Source: whole blood, taken at baseline. All receptors come from an adult who was a healthcare worker with PCR-confirmed SARS-CoV-2 infection or an uninfected control (not recorded which). Each CDR3 is given with its conserved first and last residue. A D gene is named only where the DNA matches it firmly. Clone size is stated in some rows and not others, as once, few, many or a class when expanded.

D gene: TRBD1; clone size: NA; J gene: TRBJ1-2; V gene: TRBV3-1; CDR3 length: 14; CDR3 DNA: TGTGCCAGCAGCCAATCCGGGACAGTCTATGGCTACACCTTC; CDR3 protein: CASSQSGTVYGYTF
D gene: NA; clone size: NA; J gene: TRBJ1-1; V gene: TRBV7-2; CDR3 length: 16; CDR3 DNA: TGTGCCAGCAGCTTGTACGTCTCTGCCCAGAACACTGAAGCTTTCTTT; CDR3 protein: CASSLYVSAQNTEAFF
D gene: TRBD2; clone size: many; J gene: TRBJ2-7; V gene: TRBV20-1; CDR3 length: 15; CDR3 DNA: TGCAGTGCTAGACGTGGCGGGGGGGCCACGGGAGAGCAGTACTTC; CDR3 protein: CSARRGGGATGEQYF
D gene: NA; clone size: NA; J gene: TRBJ2-7; V gene: TRBV7-9; CDR3 length: 16; CDR3 DNA: TGTGCCAGCAGCTTATCCACATCCCGCAGAGCCTACGAGCAGTACTTC; CDR3 protein: CASSLSTSRRAYEQYF
D gene: NA; clone size: NA; J gene: TRBJ1-1; V gene: TRBV21-1; CDR3 length: 14; CDR3 DNA: TGTGCCAGCAACCCCGGGACAGGGGGCAGAAGGGCTTTCTTT; CDR3 protein: CASNPGTGGRRAFF
D gene: TRBD1; clone size: NA; J gene: TRBJ2-2; V gene: TRBV2; CDR3 length: 15; CDR3 DNA: TGTGCCAGCAGGAAAGAGGGACAGTCCACCGGGGAGCTGTTTTTT; CDR3 protein: CASRKEGQSTGELFF
D gene: NA; clone size: many; J gene: TRBJ1-6; V gene: TRBV6-6; CDR3 length: 11; CDR3 DNA: TGTGCCAGCAACCATAATTCACCCCTCCACTTT; CDR3 protein: CASNHNSPLHF
D gene: NA; clone size: NA; J gene: TRBJ2-6; V gene: TRBV12-3/TRBV12-4; CDR3 length: 17; CDR3 DNA: TGTGCCAGCAGTTTGGCAGGGAAAAAGTCTGGGGCCAACGTCCTGACTTTC; CDR3 protein: CASSLAGKKSGANVLTF
D gene: TRBD2; clone size: few; J gene: TRBJ2-1; V gene: TRBV7-2; CDR3 length: 17; CDR3 DNA: TGTGCCAGCAGCGCCAACCCGGGACTAGCGGGTCTAAATGAGCAGTTCTTC; CDR3 protein: CASSANPGLAGLNEQFF
D gene: NA; clone size: NA; J gene: TRBJ2-3; V gene: TRBV2; CDR3 length: 15; CDR3 DNA: TGTGCCAGCGCTAGGGACTCGCCAAGCACAGATACGCAGTATTTT; CDR3 protein: CASARDSPSTDTQYF
D gene: NA; clone size: NA; J gene: TRBJ1-1; V gene: TRBV20-1; CDR3 length: 11; CDR3 DNA: TGCAGTGCTAGAGAAACGGGTGACACTTTCTTT; CDR3 protein: CSARETGDTFF
D gene: TRBD1; clone size: few; J gene: TRBJ1-5; V gene: TRBV6-1; CDR3 length: 13; CDR3 DNA: TGTGCCACCCGGGGACAGGGCAGTCAGCCCCAGCATTTT; CDR3 protein: CATRGQGSQPQHF
D gene: NA; clone size: many; J gene: TRBJ1-2; V gene: TRBV4-1; CDR3 length: 17; CDR3 DNA: TGCGCCAGCAGCCCATGGGCTGGGCAGGGGACTAACTATGGCTACACCTTC; CDR3 protein: CASSPWAGQGTNYGYTF
D gene: NA; clone size: few; J gene: TRBJ2-2; V gene: TRBV2; CDR3 length: 15; CDR3 DNA: TGTGCCAGCAGTGATCCGGGGCCGAACACCGGGGAGCTGTTTTTT; CDR3 protein: CASSDPGPNTGELFF
D gene: NA; clone size: NA; J gene: TRBJ2-5; V gene: TRBV19; CDR3 length: 16; CDR3 DNA: TGTGCCAGTAGTATTGGTACAGGGAGAAGAGAAGAGACCCAGTACTTC; CDR3 protein: CASSIGTGRREETQYF
D gene: TRBD1; clone size: many; J gene: TRBJ1-1; V gene: TRBV29-1; CDR3 length: 13; CDR3 DNA: TGCAGCGTTGAAATAGGACAGGACACTGAAGCTTTCTTT; CDR3 protein: CSVEIGQDTEAFF
D gene: NA; clone size: NA; J gene: TRBJ2-7; V gene: TRBV14; CDR3 length: 12; CDR3 DNA: TGTGCCAGCAGCCAAGGGGCAGACGAGCAGTACTTC; CDR3 protein: CASSQGADEQYF
D gene: TRBD2; clone size: many; J gene: TRBJ2-5; V gene: TRBV7-9; CDR3 length: 16; CDR3 DNA: TGTGCCAGCAGCTCCGGACTAGCGGGAGGGCCGGAGACCCAGTACTTC; CDR3 protein: CASSSGLAGGPETQYF
D gene: TRBD1; clone size: NA; J gene: TRBJ2-7; V gene: TRBV5-1; CDR3 length: 17; CDR3 DNA: TGCGCCAGCAGCTTGGCCCCCACGGGACAGGGCTCCTACGAGCAGTACTTC; CDR3 protein: CASSLAPTGQGSYEQYF
D gene: NA; clone size: few; J gene: TRBJ2-2; V gene: TRBV24-1; CDR3 length: 16; CDR3 DNA: TGTGCCACCAGTGATAAAGGCGGGGGCCTCACCGGGGAGCTGTTTTTT; CDR3 protein: CATSDKGGGLTGELFF
D gene: TRBD2; clone size: medium-sized; J gene: TRBJ2-1; V gene: TRBV27; CDR3 length: 18; CDR3 DNA: TGTGCCAGCAGTTCGCTTCCCCAGCGGGGGGATTTCTACAATGAGCAGTTCTTC; CDR3 protein: CASSSLPQRGDFYNEQFF
D gene: NA; clone size: NA; J gene: TRBJ1-4; V gene: TRBV6-5; CDR3 length: 16; CDR3 DNA: TGTGCCAGCAGTTACTCGAGTTGGGGAGCTAATGAAAAACTGTTTTTT; CDR3 protein: CASSYSSWGANEKLFF
D gene: TRBD1; clone size: few; J gene: TRBJ1-6; V gene: TRBV27; CDR3 length: 15; CDR3 DNA: TGTGCCAGCAGTCTACAGGGGCCCTATAATTCACCCCTCCACTTT; CDR3 protein: CASSLQGPYNSPLHF
D gene: NA; clone size: NA; J gene: TRBJ2-5; V gene: TRBV25-1; CDR3 length: 11; CDR3 DNA: TGTGCCAGCAGTGATTCAGAGACCCAGTACTTC; CDR3 protein: CASSDSETQYF
D gene: NA; clone size: NA; J gene: TRBJ2-1; V gene: TRBV5-5; CDR3 length: 13; CDR3 DNA: TGTGCCAGCAGCTTGAGAGACTACAATGAGCAGTTCTTC; CDR3 protein: CASSLRDYNEQFF
D gene: TRBD2; clone size: NA; J gene: TRBJ2-1; V gene: TRBV18; CDR3 length: 16; CDR3 DNA: TGTGCCAGCTCTCCTCGCCTTAGCGGGGGGGATAATGAGCAGTTCTTC; CDR3 protein: CASSPRLSGGDNEQFF
D gene: NA; clone size: NA; J gene: TRBJ2-5; V gene: TRBV4-3; CDR3 length: 15; CDR3 DNA: TGCGCCAGCAGCCAAGATTTGTGGGACCAACAGACCCAGTACTTC; CDR3 protein: CASSQDLWDQQTQYF